A single sample is the source of the 8 T cell receptor beta chains below, sequenced in a study of blood T cell repertoires in COVID-19. The table came from immunoSEQ multiplex PCR; TCRdb's copy has only in-frame clones and leaves some out. The sample shows fewer than 350,000 clones, 80% to 90% of them seen only once. The sequenced sample was PBMCs or T cells enriched from blood (not recorded which). The source of these receptors is a woman aged 40 to 49 with acute COVID-19.

V gene TRBV11-2 combines with J gene TRBJ1-2; TRBD1 matches 10 bases. Looked up from germline, CDR1 is SGHAT and CDR2 is FQNNGV. After removal of 5 bases from V and 4 bases from J, the junction contained 10 bases not matched to a gene. This CDR3 has 16 amino acids. The CDR3 loop is CASSLPDRGRIYGYTF. Written as DNA, the CDR3 is TGTGCCAGCAGCCTTCCCGACAGGGGGCGAATCTATGGCTACACCTTC.

The rearrangement joins TRBV10-3 to TRBJ2-5, with 10 bases fitting TRBD1. Germline-derived CDR1 and CDR2 are ENHRY and SYGVKD. Trimming removed 6 bases from V and 5 bases from J; junction bases left unmatched: 12. CDR3 length: 16 residues. The DNA for the CDR3 is TGTGCCATCAGAGGGGACAGGGGTGGTTCGGCGGAGACCCAGTACTTC. Translation: CAIRGDRGGSAETQYF.

CDR3 amino acids: CASERAYGYTF. The DNA for the CDR3 is TGTGCCAGCGAGCGCGCATATGGCTACACCTTC. The chain couples TRBV6-7 to TRBJ1-2; no clear D. TRBV6-7 is annotated as an ORF whose role is uncertain. V lost 8 bases and J 5 bases, leaving 9 bases between the germline ends. The CDR3 has 11 amino acids.

The chain carries TRBV10-3 and TRBJ2-3; 9 nucleotides agree with TRBD1. The CDR3 extends over 14 amino acids. Germline values: CDR1 ENHRY, CDR2 SYGVKD. V shed 10 bases, J shed 2 bases, and the junction held 7 bases outside the gene matches. This CDR3 reads CASGTGHNTDTQYF. The CDR3 region has the DNA TGTGCCAGCGGGACAGGGCATAACACAGATACGCAGTATTTT.

This clone was picked up a small number of times. The chain links TRBV4-2 to TRBJ1-5; TRBD1 is a possible D gene (5 bases). Germline CDR1 is LGHNA and CDR2 is YNFKEQ. This CDR3 region has 14 residues. With 2 bases removed from V and 6 bases from J, the gap between germline ends came to 11 bases. Written as DNA, the CDR3 is TGTGCCAGCAGCCAACGGCTACAGGCTCAGCCCCAGCATTTT. It codes for CASSQRLQAQPQHF.

The CDR3 region has the DNA TGCAGCGTTGATACCTGGGGGCGCGGCACTGAAGCTTTCTTT. Encoded protein: CSVDTWGRGTEAFF. The rearrangement uses TRBV29-1 and TRBJ1-1; possible D gene TRBD1, 6 bases. Trimming stripped 3 bases from V and 4 bases from J, with 15 bases between. This CDR3 contains 14 residues. CDR1 and CDR2 (germline): SQVTM, ANQGSEA.

This clone was picked up one time. V usage is TRBV5-1 and J usage is TRBJ2-1; 8 bases fit TRBD1. J lost 7 bases, V lost 1 base, and 13 bases had no gene match. CDR1 is SGHRS, CDR2 YFSETQ, per germline. CDR3 length equals 17 residues. The CDR3 DNA reads TGCGCCAGCAGCTTGCACCCGTCGACAGGGGAAGGTAATGAGCAGTTCTTC. Translating gives CASSLHPSTGEGNEQFF.

This clone came up once. Other DNA sequences in this specimen translate into the identical CDR3. V usage is TRBV18 and J usage is TRBJ1-5, with D unclear. Germline V lookup: CDR1 KGHSH, CDR2 LQKENI. The CDR3 has 14 residues. V was pared by 3 bases and J by 1 base, with 7 bases between. CDR3 in amino acids: CASSPSGSNQPQHF. The CDR3 DNA reads TGTGCCAGCTCACCCTCGGGGAGCAATCAGCCCCAGCATTTT.